The sequence of this T cell receptor beta chain was determined in a study of beta chain features in type 1 diabetes. The study reverse transcribed the entire isolated RNA, so it sequenced expressed TCRB transcripts. Assay: immunoSEQ multiplex PCR; the TCRdb copy retains only in-frame clones and omits some. The sample contains 300,000 to 450,000 clones, around 20% of which appear only once. Germline loops: CDR1 SQVTM, CDR2 ANQGSEA. V was pared by 4 bases and J by 7 bases, with 11 bases between. The CDR3 has 12 residues. Heparinised blood was drawn once per donor, averaging roughly 0.11 L. The clonotype was recovered from a woman between 18 and 30 years old in good health. The chain is built from TRBV29-1 and TRBJ2-1; D not certain. Material: naive CD4+ T cells from blood. CDR3 loop: CSVAPVRNEQFF. For the CDR3, the DNA is TGCAGCGTTGCCCCGGTGAGGAATGAGCAGTTCTTC.